This T cell receptor beta chain was recorded in a study of response to subunit inactivated influenza vaccine. TCRdb re-analysed the RT-PCR reads in MiXCR, keeping a single row per CDR3 protein. The repertoire holds about 830,000 distinct CDR3 sequences, with about a fifth as singletons. General study findings and limits: The study's authors posited that every seasonal influenza vaccination enlists few new T cells.

Between the trimmed V and J ends, which lost 4 bases and 0 bases, there was a span of 9 bases. Germline V gene data show CDR1 as KGHSH and CDR2 as LQKENI. The CDR3 length is 14 residues. The sample holds a few counts of this clonotype. The antigen is undetermined. V usage is TRBV18 and J usage is TRBJ1-1; D is undetermined. The starting material was PBMCs from blood, obtained 5 to 6 days after vaccination. The clonotype originates from a man aged 50 to 59 who received an inactivated influenza vaccine. The CDR3 sequence: CASSLAILNTEAFF. In DNA form, the CDR3 reads TGTGCCAGCTCACTGGCCATATTGAACACTGAAGCTTTCTTT.